This is a list of T cell receptor beta chains from one sample in a study of shared clonotypes between healthy human individuals. Clones were read by immunoSEQ multiplex PCR, and TCRdb kept only the in-frame ones, dropping some. Among around 95,000 clones listed, about 68% were seen once. The sequenced material came from memory CD8+ T cells sorted from blood. These receptors originate from a man in his thirties or forties in good health. The CDR3 runs from the conserved cysteine through the conserved F or W. D genes are given only for firm matches. For some rows the clone size is stated as once, few or many, or as a class when expanded; others skip it.

J: TRBJ2-7
size: .
D: .
V: TRBV5-1
DNA: TGCGCCAGCAGCTTGGATCGGGGCATCTACGAGCAGTACTTC
CDR3: CASSLDRGIYEQYF

J: TRBJ2-5
size: .
D: .
V: TRBV7-8
DNA: TGTGCCAGCAGCAGTCGGGAGTCCCAAGAGACCCAGTACTTC
CDR3: CASSSRESQETQYF

J: TRBJ1-1
size: .
D: .
V: TRBV6-1
DNA: TGTGCCAGCAGTGACTCCGGGGCGCGGACTGAAGCTTTCTTT
CDR3: CASSDSGARTEAFF

J: TRBJ2-7
size: .
D: .
V: TRBV27
DNA: TGTGCCAGCAGTCCCGGTTTAGGGGGGTGGTACGAGCAGTACTTC
CDR3: CASSPGLGGWYEQYF

J: TRBJ1-2
size: .
D: .
V: TRBV5-5
DNA: TGTGCCAGCAGCTTGTCGGGGTACTATGGCTACACCTTC
CDR3: CASSLSGYYGYTF

J: TRBJ2-7
size: once
D: TRBD2
V: TRBV9
DNA: TGTGCCAGCAGCTCTAGCGGGAGGCCCTCAGAGGAGCAGTACTTC
CDR3: CASSSSGRPSEEQYF

J: TRBJ2-7
size: many
D: .
V: TRBV5-1
DNA: TGCGCCAGCAGCGTGGGGAGGGGGAGAAGTAGGGAGCAGTACTTC
CDR3: CASSVGRGRSREQYF

J: TRBJ2-1
size: .
D: TRBD2
V: TRBV28
DNA: TGTGCCAGCAGTTTAATCGCTAGCGGGAGTAATGAGCAGTTCTTC
CDR3: CASSLIASGSNEQFF

J: TRBJ2-5
size: .
D: TRBD1
V: TRBV11-2
DNA: TGTGCCAGCAGCTCTTTCACTATCCGACAGGGCCAAGAGACCCAGTACTTC
CDR3: CASSSFTIRQGQETQYF

J: TRBJ1-1
size: .
D: .
V: TRBV23-1
DNA: TGCGCCACGACATGGGGGGCCAGGGTAGCTTTCTTT
CDR3: CATTWGARVAFF

J: TRBJ2-5
size: .
D: TRBD1
V: TRBV9
DNA: TGTGCCAGCAGCGACAGGGGAGAGGAGACCCAGTACTTC
CDR3: CASSDRGEETQYF

J: TRBJ2-1
size: .
D: .
V: TRBV27
DNA: TGTGCCAGCAGTTTGTCACCAGGGTTCGATGAGCAGTTCTTC
CDR3: CASSLSPGFDEQFF

J: TRBJ2-7
size: once
D: .
V: TRBV6-1
DNA: TGTGCCAGCAGTGTAGGGGAGATCTACGAGCAGTACTTC
CDR3: CASSVGEIYEQYF

J: TRBJ1-1
size: .
D: TRBD1
V: TRBV28
DNA: TGTGCCAGCAGTCCATACCCGACAGGGTGGGAGGTTGAAGCTTTCTTT
CDR3: CASSPYPTGWEVEAFF

J: TRBJ1-1
size: .
D: TRBD1
V: TRBV19
DNA: TGTGCCAGTAGTTGGGACAGGGAGAACACTGAAGCTTTCTTT
CDR3: CASSWDRENTEAFF

J: TRBJ1-1
size: .
D: .
V: TRBV18
DNA: TGTGCCAGCTCACCACTCCCCCTCAACAGCCACACTGAAGCTTTCTTT
CDR3: CASSPLPLNSHTEAFF

J: TRBJ1-1
size: .
D: .
V: TRBV4-1
DNA: TGCGCCAGCAGCCAAGCGCCGACAGTGAACACTGAAGCTTTCTTT
CDR3: CASSQAPTVNTEAFF

J: TRBJ2-7
size: .
D: .
V: TRBV30
DNA: TGTGCCTGGGGTGTACGGAGGGACGAGCAGTACTTC
CDR3: CAWGVRRDEQYF

J: TRBJ1-4
size: .
D: .
V: TRBV9
DNA: TGTGCCAGCAGCGTAGGAGGACAGCTTAATGAAAAACTGTTTTTT
CDR3: CASSVGGQLNEKLFF

J: TRBJ2-1
size: .
D: .
V: TRBV18
DNA: TGTGCCAGCTCACCAGGGACTGGGGTATACAATGAGCAGTTCTTC
CDR3: CASSPGTGVYNEQFF

J: TRBJ1-4
size: .
D: .
V: TRBV9
DNA: TGTGCCAGCAGCGGGCAGATCAATGAAAAACTGTTTTTT
CDR3: CASSGQINEKLFF

J: TRBJ2-6
size: .
D: .
V: TRBV18
DNA: TGTGCCAGCTCATCAAAAACTGGCTCTGGGGCCAACGTCCTGACTTTC
CDR3: CASSSKTGSGANVLTF

J: TRBJ2-7
size: .
D: TRBD1
V: TRBV27
DNA: TGTGCCAGCAGTCGACAGGGAACCTACGAGCAGTACTTC
CDR3: CASSRQGTYEQYF

J: TRBJ2-7
size: once
D: TRBD2
V: TRBV7-6
DNA: TGTGCCAGCAGCCAGACTAGCGTCGACGAGCAGTACTTC
CDR3: CASSQTSVDEQYF

J: TRBJ1-3
size: .
D: .
V: TRBV5-3
DNA: TGTGCCAGAAGCTTTAAAATTTATCGGCGTGGCCGCTCTGGAAACACCATATATTTT
CDR3: CARSFKIYRRGRSGNTIYF